This T cell receptor beta chain was recorded in a study of shared clonotypes between healthy human individuals. Trimming shortened V by 1 base and J by 1 base, and 9 bases separated the two germline ends. CDR1 and CDR2 (germline): GTSNPN, SVGIG (reference sequence). This CDR3 comprises 14 residues. Repertoires were generated with immunoSEQ multiplex PCR, while TCRdb's copy carries only in-frame clones and drops some. The sample consists of hundreds of thousands of clones, about 74% of them appearing once. The chain couples TRBV30 to TRBJ2-3, with TRBD1 as a possible D gene (5 bases). Material: memory CD4+ T cells sorted from blood. Subset denoted: CD45RA-negative fraction. The source is a woman aged 25 to 39 in good health. The CDR3 coding sequence is TGTGCCTGGAGTGGGGGCACCGGCACAGATACGCAGTATTTT. It codes for CAWSGGTGTDTQYF.